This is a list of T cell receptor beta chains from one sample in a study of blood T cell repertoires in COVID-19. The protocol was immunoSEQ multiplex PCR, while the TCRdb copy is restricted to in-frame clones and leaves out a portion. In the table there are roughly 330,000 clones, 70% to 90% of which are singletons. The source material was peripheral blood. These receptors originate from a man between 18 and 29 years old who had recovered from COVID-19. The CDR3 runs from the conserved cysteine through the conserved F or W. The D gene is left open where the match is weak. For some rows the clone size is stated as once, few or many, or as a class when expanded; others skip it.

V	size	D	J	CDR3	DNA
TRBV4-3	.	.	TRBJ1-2	CASSPPGRANYGYTF	TGCGCCAGCAGCCCCCCAGGGAGGGCGAACTATGGCTACACCTTC
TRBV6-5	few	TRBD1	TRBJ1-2	CASRSDRDGYTF	TGTGCCAGCAGATCGGACAGGGATGGCTACACCTTC
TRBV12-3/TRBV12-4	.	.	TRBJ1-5	CASSGDNQPQHF	TGTGCCAGCAGCGGAGACAATCAGCCCCAGCATTTT
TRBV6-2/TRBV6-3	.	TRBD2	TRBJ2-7	CASSSHEEAGLSSYEQYF	TGTGCCAGCAGTTCCCACGAAGAGGCGGGACTAAGCTCCTACGAGCAGTACTTC
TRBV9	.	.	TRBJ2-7	CASSLGSLTEQYF	TGTGCCAGCAGCCTAGGGTCCCTAACTGAGCAGTACTTC
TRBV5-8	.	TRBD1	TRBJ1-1	CASSLRQGASTEAFF	TGTGCCAGCAGCTTAAGACAGGGGGCAAGCACTGAAGCTTTCTTT
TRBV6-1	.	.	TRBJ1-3	CASSVLHTSSGNTIYF	TGTGCCAGCAGTGTCCTTCACACCAGCTCTGGAAACACCATATATTTT
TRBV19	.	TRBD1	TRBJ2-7	CASSGPGQRSEQYF	TGTGCCAGTAGTGGACCGGGACAGAGGTCTGAGCAGTACTTC
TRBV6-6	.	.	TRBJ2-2	CASTAGPTGELFF	TGTGCCAGCACGGCGGGGCCCACCGGGGAGCTGTTTTTT
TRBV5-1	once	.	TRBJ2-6	CASRGVSSGANVLTF	TGCGCCAGCAGAGGGGTCTCCTCTGGGGCCAACGTCCTGACTTTC
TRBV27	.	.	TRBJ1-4	CASGGTGRGEKLFF	TGTGCCAGCGGGGGCACAGGGAGGGGCGAAAAACTGTTTTTT
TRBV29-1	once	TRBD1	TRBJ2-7	CSVEEDRETYEQYF	TGCAGCGTTGAAGAGGACAGGGAGACCTACGAGCAGTACTTC
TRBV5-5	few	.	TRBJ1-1	CASSFWPETEAFF	TGTGCCAGCAGCTTTTGGCCCGAAACTGAAGCTTTCTTT
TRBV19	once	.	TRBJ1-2	CASSDTGSGGYTF	TGTGCCAGTAGTGACACAGGGTCAGGGGGCTACACCTTC
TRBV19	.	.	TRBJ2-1	CASGEGERDEQFF	TGTGCCAGTGGAGAGGGGGAAAGGGATGAGCAGTTCTTC
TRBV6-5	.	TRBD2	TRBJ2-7	CASSSARIAGAYEQYF	TGTGCCAGCAGTTCCGCGCGTATAGCGGGGGCCTACGAGCAGTACTTC
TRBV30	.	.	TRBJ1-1	CAWSKSSNTEAFF	TGTGCCTGGAGTAAATCTTCGAACACTGAAGCTTTCTTT
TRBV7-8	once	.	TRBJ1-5	CASSLMVGGAGTGQPQHF	TGTGCCAGCAGCTTAATGGTCGGAGGGGCAGGGACGGGACAGCCCCAGCATTTT
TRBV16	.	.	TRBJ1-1	CASRQVGGENTEAFF	TGTGCCAGCAGACAAGTCGGGGGGGAGAACACTGAAGCTTTCTTT
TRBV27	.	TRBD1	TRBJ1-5	CASREGTGGTQPQHF	TGTGCCAGCAGGGAGGGGACAGGGGGCACTCAGCCCCAGCATTTT
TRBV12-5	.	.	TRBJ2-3	CASGPTYRVDTQYF	TGTGCTAGTGGTCCTACCTACAGGGTAGATACGCAGTATTTT
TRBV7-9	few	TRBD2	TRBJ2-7	CASSLGTSGSAEQYF	TGTGCCAGCAGCTTAGGGACTAGCGGGAGTGCCGAGCAGTACTTC
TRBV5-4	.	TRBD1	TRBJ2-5	CASSPTGGTRSQETQYF	TGTGCCAGCAGTCCGACAGGGGGCACAAGAAGTCAAGAGACCCAGTACTTC
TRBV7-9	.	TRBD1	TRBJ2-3	CASSSGQGNTQYF	TGTGCCAGCAGCTCGGGACAGGGAAATACGCAGTATTTT
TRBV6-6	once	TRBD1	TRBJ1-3	CASSDRGHHGNTIYF	TGTGCCAGCAGCGACAGGGGGCATCATGGAAACACCATATATTTT
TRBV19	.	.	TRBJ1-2	CASSIVEAFAGYGYTF	TGTGCCAGTAGTATTGTAGAAGCGTTCGCCGGGTACGGCTACACCTTC
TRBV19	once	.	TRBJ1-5	CASSIPYPTGNQPQHF	TGTGCCAGTAGTATCCCTTACCCGACAGGCAATCAGCCCCAGCATTTT
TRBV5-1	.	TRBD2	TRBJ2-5	CASSLLAGGQETQYF	TGCGCCAGCAGCTTACTAGCGGGGGGCCAAGAGACCCAGTACTTC
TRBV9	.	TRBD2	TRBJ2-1	CASSGGGVVYNEQFF	TGTGCCAGCAGTGGCGGGGGGGTAGTCTACAATGAGCAGTTCTTC
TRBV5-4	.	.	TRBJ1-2	CASSTRVTETYTF	TGTGCCAGCAGCACTCGGGTCACGGAGACTTACACCTTC
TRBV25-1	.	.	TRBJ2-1	CASSPLGTNNEQFF	TGTGCCAGCAGTCCATTGGGGACAAACAATGAGCAGTTCTTC
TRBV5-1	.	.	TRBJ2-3	CASSERTGGSTDTQYF	TGCGCCAGCAGCGAACGGACTGGTGGTAGCACAGATACGCAGTATTTT
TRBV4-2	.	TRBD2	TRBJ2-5	CASSQGRAGGETQYF	TGTGCCAGCAGCCAAGGGAGAGCGGGGGGTGAGACCCAGTACTTC
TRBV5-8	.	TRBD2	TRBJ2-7	CASSLEGREEEQYF	TGTGCCAGCAGCTTGGAGGGCCGGGAGGAAGAGCAGTACTTC
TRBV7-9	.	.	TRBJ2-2	CASSRQSTGELFF	TGTGCCAGCAGCAGACAGAGCACCGGGGAGCTGTTTTTT
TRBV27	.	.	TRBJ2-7	CASSSGLLKQYF	TGTGCCAGCAGTTCAGGCCTTTTAAAGCAGTACTTC
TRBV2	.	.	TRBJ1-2	CASTPGEGYGYTF	TGTGCCAGCACTCCCGGGGAGGGCTATGGCTACACCTTC
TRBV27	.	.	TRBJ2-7	CASSEGGSRYEQYF	TGTGCCAGCTCCGAAGGCGGCAGCCGCTACGAGCAGTACTTC
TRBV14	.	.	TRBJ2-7	CASRHPLGDEQYF	TGTGCCAGCAGACATCCTCTAGGGGACGAGCAGTACTTC
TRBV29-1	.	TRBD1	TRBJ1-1	CSVVGRGSETEAFF	TGCAGCGTTGTAGGCAGGGGGAGTGAAACTGAAGCTTTCTTT
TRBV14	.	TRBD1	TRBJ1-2	CASSPRTGRNYGYTF	TGTGCCAGCAGCCCGAGGACAGGGCGGAACTATGGCTACACCTTC
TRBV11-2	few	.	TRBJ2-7	CASSLELSAEQYF	TGTGCCAGCAGCTTGGAGCTTAGTGCGGAGCAGTACTTC
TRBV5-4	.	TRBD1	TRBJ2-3	CASSPWDRETDTQYF	TGTGCCAGCAGCCCGTGGGACAGAGAAACAGATACGCAGTATTTT
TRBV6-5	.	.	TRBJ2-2	CASSETGTGELFF	TGTGCCAGCAGCGAGACAGGTACCGGGGAGCTGTTTTTT
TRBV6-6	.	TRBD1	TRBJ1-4	CASSYPTGGYEKLFF	TGTGCCAGCAGTTACCCCACAGGGGGTTATGAAAAACTGTTTTTT
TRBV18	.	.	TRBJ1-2	CASSPNPPRDGYTF	TGTGCCAGCTCACCGAACCCTCCGAGGGATGGCTACACCTTC
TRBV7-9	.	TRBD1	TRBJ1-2	CASSLSQGANYGYTF	TGTGCCAGCAGCTTATCCCAGGGGGCTAACTATGGCTACACCTTC
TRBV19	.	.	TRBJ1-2	CASSSAGDDYGYTF	TGTGCCAGCAGTTCCGCGGGGGATGACTATGGCTACACCTTC
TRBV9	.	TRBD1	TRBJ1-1	CASSYRGETEAFF	TGTGCCAGCAGCTACAGGGGAGAGACTGAAGCTTTCTTT
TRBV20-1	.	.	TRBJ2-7	CSARMVSEQYF	TGCAGTGCTAGGATGGTTAGCGAGCAGTACTTC
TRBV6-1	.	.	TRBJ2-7	CASSDNYEQYF	TGTGCCAGCAGTGACAACTACGAGCAGTACTTC
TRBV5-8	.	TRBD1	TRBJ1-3	CASSLDRGSGNTIYF	TGTGCCAGCAGTCTCGACAGGGGTTCTGGAAACACCATATATTTT